A single sample gave rise to the 17 T cell receptor beta chains below, sequenced in a study of coeliac disease. Assay used: immunoSEQ multiplex PCR; TCRdb lists only in-frame clones, some missing. Seen here are around 5,600 clones, 50% to 70% observed once, and the top ten hold 6.5%. Sequencing used intraepithelial lymphocytes from the gut. Receptors were obtained from a woman aged 25 to 39 with active celiac disease.

This chain uses TRBV6-1 with TRBJ1-2; 9 nucleotides line up with TRBD1. CDR3 size: 17 residues. With 4 bases clipped from V and 8 bases from J, the junction kept 17 bases outside the gene matches. The germline V gene encodes CDR1 MNHNS and CDR2 SASEGT. CDR3 nucleotides: TGTGCCAGCAGTGCTCGCTCTAATCCGGGACAGGGTCGAGGCTACACCTTC. It specifies CASSARSNPGQGRGYTF.

This clone was counted once. The chain carries TRBV19 and TRBJ1-1; D possibly corresponds to TRBD1 (6 bases). From germline, CDR1 is LNHDA and CDR2 SQIVND (reference sequence). There are 12 residues in the CDR3. Trimming removed 5 bases at V and 8 bases at J, with 12 bases between. The CDR3 here is CASSGSGVEAFF. CDR3 DNA sequence: TGTGCCAGTAGTGGATCAGGGGTGGAAGCTTTCTTT.

The CDR3 DNA reads TGCAGCGTTGTACCGGGACTCGATTCCCAACCGAGCACCGGGGAGCTGTTTTTT. Protein: CSVVPGLDSQPSTGELFF. V usage is TRBV29-1 and J usage is TRBJ2-2; TRBD2 might be the D (6 bases). Germline-derived CDR1 and CDR2 are SQVTM and ANQGSEA. Trimming took 4 bases from V and 4 from J, leaving 25 bases between them. The CDR3 has 18 amino acids.

The chain carries TRBV4-2 and TRBJ1-2, with 8 positions matching TRBD1. Germline CDR1 LGHNA, CDR2 YNFKEQ. V lost 0 bases, J lost 3 bases, and 9 bases stayed unmatched. This CDR3 has 17 residues. In nucleotides, the CDR3 is TGTGCCAGCAGCCAAGATCCCCAGGGGGCGTTTTACTATGGCTACACCTTC. This encodes CASSQDPQGAFYYGYTF.

This chain uses TRBV19 with TRBJ1-5, with unresolved D. V was trimmed by 3 bases and J by 2 bases, leaving 2 bases between them. This CDR3 has 12 residues. Germline V CDR1 and CDR2: LNHDA, SQIVND (reference sequence). CDR3 protein: CASSIGNQPQHF. CDR3 DNA sequence: TGTGCCAGTAGTATCGGCAATCAGCCCCAGCATTTT.

This clone was found a few times. V and J are TRBV19 and TRBJ2-7; the D gene is possibly TRBD1 (6 bases). The CDR3 extends over 13 amino acids. Trimming pared 4 bases from V and 2 bases from J, leaving 9 bases between. Germline values: CDR1 LNHDA, CDR2 SQIVND (reference sequence). For the CDR3, the DNA is TGTGCCAGTAGTAAAAACAGGGCCTACGAGCAGTACTTC. Its protein product is CASSKNRAYEQYF.

The chain has TRBV7-9 and TRBJ1-2; 8 bases map to TRBD1. The V gene end was trimmed by 1 base and the J gene end by 6 bases; junction bases not matched to a gene: 4. The germline gives CDR1 SEHNR, CDR2 FQNEAQ (reference sequence). The CDR3 has 14 amino acids. CDR3 coding DNA: TGTGCCAGCAGCTTAGACGACAGGGGTGATGGCTACACCTTC. Its protein is CASSLDDRGDGYTF.

This rearrangement joins TRBV5-5 to TRBJ2-3; 13 nucleotides line up with TRBD2. CDR1 is SGHKS and CDR2 is YYEKEE in the germline V gene (reference sequence). The trim removed 10 bases at V and 2 bases at J, leaving 1 base unmatched. The CDR3 length is 13 residues. The CDR3 bases are TGTGCCGGGACTAGCGGGGTCACAGATACGCAGTATTTT. Translated: CAGTSGVTDTQYF.

The chain has TRBV29-1 and TRBJ2-7; 8 bases match TRBD1. The trim removed 3 bases at V and 0 bases at J, leaving 7 bases unmatched. Per the germline V gene, CDR1 is SQVTM and CDR2 is ANQGSEA. The CDR3 totals 15 residues. CDR3 sequence: CSVDGTGFSSYEQYF. CDR3 coding DNA: TGCAGCGTTGATGGGACAGGCTTTAGCTCCTACGAGCAGTACTTC.

This clone was observed a single time. This CDR3 is also generated by other DNA sequences in the sample. This sequence joins TRBV28 and TRBJ1-3; 7 nucleotides match TRBD1. The germline CDR1 and CDR2 sequences are MDHEN and SYDVKM. The V segment lost 5 bases and the J segment 4 bases; nucleotides outside the gene matches: 14. The CDR3 is made up of 17 amino acids. CDR3 coding DNA: TGTGCCAGCAGTCTGTCCTTGACAGGGCCGAGGGGAAACACCATATATTTT. Amino acid sequence: CASSLSLTGPRGNTIYF. The full variable domain, its missing parts supplied by reference TRBV28 and TRBJ1-3, is DVKVTQSSRYLVKRTGEKVFLECVQDMDHENMFWYRQDPGLGLRLIYFSYDVKMKEKGDIPEGYSVSREKKERFSLILESASTNQTSMYLCASSLSLTGPRGNTIYFGEGSWLTVV.

The J gene is TRBJ2-3, the V gene TRBV19; the D gene is possibly TRBD1 (7 bases). The V gene's germline CDR1 is LNHDA and CDR2 SQIVND (reference sequence). This CDR3 contains 15 residues. V was clipped by 1 base and J by 6 bases, with 14 bases between them. CDR3 coding DNA: TGTGCCAGTAGTATAGTAGGAGGGGGCGTGGATACGCAGTATTTT. Its translation: CASSIVGGGVDTQYF.

This chain connects TRBV19 to TRBJ2-3; D might be TRBD2 (6 bases). The V and J ends lost 1 base and 1 base respectively, with 9 bases between them. Germline V gene data show CDR1 as LNHDA and CDR2 as SQIVND (reference sequence). This CDR3 has 15 amino acids. The CDR3 DNA sequence: TGTGCCAGTAGTATAGTCGGGGGTGGCACAGATACGCAGTATTTT. Protein sequence: CASSIVGGGTDTQYF.

The chain links TRBV10-3 to TRBJ2-5, with D possibly TRBD2 on 7 matching bases. Germline CDR1 and CDR2: ENHRY and SYGVKD. The CDR3 loop spans 17 amino acids. V was trimmed by 6 bases and J by 2 bases, leaving 22 bases between them. This CDR3 is CAIRLGGAGIQQETQYF. CDR3 sequence (DNA): TGTGCCATCAGGCTGGGGGGGGCAGGGATCCAGCAAGAGACCCAGTACTTC.

The chain carries TRBV7-2 and TRBJ2-6; possibly TRBD1 for D (5 bases). The CDR3 has 16 residues. The V gene lost 5 bases and the J gene lost 0 bases, with 11 bases spanning the gap. Per the germline V gene, CDR1 is SGHTA and CDR2 is FQGNSA. The CDR3 region has the DNA TGTGCCAGCAGCAGAACAGGCGGCTCTGGGGCCAACGTCCTGACTTTC. It encodes CASSRTGGSGANVLTF.

V gene TRBV6-4 combines with J gene TRBJ2-3; D remains unclear. The CDR3 has 15 amino acids. Germline V CDR1 and CDR2: MRHNA, SNTAGT. V dropped 0 bases and J dropped 1 base, with 8 bases sitting between them. The CDR3 bases are TGTGCCAGCAGTGACTCGCGTCACCGCACAGATACGCAGTATTTT. It specifies CASSDSRHRTDTQYF.

This clone was seen a few times. The chain has TRBV7-9 and TRBJ2-7; no definite D call. This CDR3 comprises 13 residues. Per germline, CDR1 SEHNR and CDR2 FQNEAQ (reference sequence). Trimming left V 3 bases short and J 7 bases short, with 13 bases between. CDR3 in amino acids: CASSFWFPEEQYF. Written as DNA, the CDR3 is TGTGCCAGCAGCTTTTGGTTTCCTGAGGAGCAGTACTTC.

The chain has TRBV6-6 and TRBJ1-1; 7 bases align to TRBD1. After removal of 1 base from V and 0 bases from J, the junction contained 5 bases not matched to a gene. The length of the CDR3 is 16 residues. Per the germline V gene, CDR1 is MNHNY and CDR2 is SVGAGI (reference sequence). CDR3 protein: CASSYWTGLMNTEAFF. CDR3 coding DNA: TGTGCCAGCAGTTACTGGACAGGACTTATGAACACTGAAGCTTTCTTT.